This note documents a single T cell receptor beta chain sequence. The antigen is not known. The entry originates in a study of shared clonotypes between healthy human individuals. The study's findings and limits: It was only blood that was sampled, and tissue repertoires likely differ.

Deep-level assay runs were performed. The data were produced by immunoSEQ multiplex PCR, yet TCRdb's version contains in-frame clones alone and is incomplete. The data hold around 500,000 clones, with 81% observed a single time. This sequence was found in a woman between 35 and 50 years old in good health. Some clones in this sample may be carry-over from other donors' samples. Sequencing was done on a sample of PBMCs.

CDR3 residues: CASSLGGVNYGYTF. CDR3 nucleotides: TGTGCCAGCAGTTTAGGGGGGGTGAACTATGGCTACACCTTC. The rearrangement joins TRBV28 to TRBJ1-2, with a tentative D call TRBD1 (5 bases). The germline V gene encodes CDR1 MDHEN and CDR2 SYDVKM. V gave up 2 bases and J gave up 2 bases, with 9 bases separating them. The CDR3 runs 14 residues.